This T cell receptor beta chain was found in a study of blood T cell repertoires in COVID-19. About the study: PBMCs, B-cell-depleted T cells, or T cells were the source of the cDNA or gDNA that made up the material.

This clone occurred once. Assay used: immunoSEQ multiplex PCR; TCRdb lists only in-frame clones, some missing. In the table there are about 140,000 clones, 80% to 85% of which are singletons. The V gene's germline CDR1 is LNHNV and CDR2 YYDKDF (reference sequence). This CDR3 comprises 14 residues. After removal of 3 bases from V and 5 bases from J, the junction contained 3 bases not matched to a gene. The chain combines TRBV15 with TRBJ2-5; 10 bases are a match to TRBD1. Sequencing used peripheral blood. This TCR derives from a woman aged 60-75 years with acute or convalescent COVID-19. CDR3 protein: CATSRDRGIETQYF. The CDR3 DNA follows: TGTGCCACCAGCAGGGACAGGGGGATCGAGACCCAGTACTTC.